The 32 T cell receptor beta chains below come from one sample, sequenced in a study of T cell responses to AZD1222 COVID-19 vaccine. Assay used: immunoSEQ multiplex PCR; TCRdb lists only in-frame clones, some missing. The sample contains approximately 180,000 clones, roughly 88% of which appear only once. The material sequenced was peripheral blood, taken on day 0 of AZD1222 vaccination. The source of these receptors is an adult in good health.

V usage is TRBV19 and J usage is TRBJ2-5; D is ambiguous. The CDR3 covers 13 residues. Deletions cut 1 base from V and 3 bases from J, with 6 bases between. Germline V gene sequence: CDR1 LNHDA, CDR2 SQIVND (reference sequence). The CDR3 coding sequence is TGTGCCAGTAGTATAGTCCCGGAAGAGACCCAGTACTTC. It yields the protein CASSIVPEETQYF.

The V and J genes are TRBV20-1 and TRBJ1-4, with D unclear. V lost 5 bases to trimming and J lost 8 bases, with 9 bases between them. Germline V lookup: CDR1 DFQATT, CDR2 SNEGSKA (reference sequence). The CDR3 runs to 11 residues. The CDR3 coding sequence is TGCAGTGCTCTCTACCAGGAAAAACTGTTTTTT. This sequence encodes CSALYQEKLFF.

The rearrangement links TRBV2 to TRBJ1-5; D remains ambiguous. V lost 3 bases, J lost 4 bases, and 7 bases lay in between. The CDR3 runs 13 residues. CDR1 and CDR2 from the germline V gene are SNHLY and FYNNEI. CDR3 DNA: TGTGCCAGCAGTGATACAGTTAATCAGCCCCAGCATTTT. This codes for CASSDTVNQPQHF.

V is TRBV9 and J is TRBJ2-1; TRBD2 agrees at 10 bases. The CDR3 extends over 15 amino acids. V dropped 3 bases and J dropped 9; count of bases not matched to a gene: 9. In germline, CDR1 is SGDLS, CDR2 YYNGEE. The DNA for the CDR3 is TGTGCCAGCAGCGCAGCGGGGGGGCCCAGCAGTGAGCAGTTCTTC. This translates into CASSAAGGPSSEQFF. The variable domain in full, with the rest retrieved from reference TRBV9 and TRBJ2-1, is DSGVTQTPKHLITATGQRVTLRCSPRSGDLSVYWYQQSLDQGLQFLIQYYNGEERAKGNILERFSAQQFPDLHSELNLSSLELGDSALYFCASSAAGGPSSEQFFGPGTRLTVL.

J is TRBJ2-5 and V is TRBV11-2; D assignment may be TRBD1 or TRBD2 (6 bases each). The V end was cut by 5 bases, the J end by 5 bases, with 15 bases between. The CDR3 has 14 amino acids. The V gene's germline CDR1 is SGHAT and CDR2 FQNNGV. CDR3 DNA: TGTGCCAGCAGCACCCTTAGGGGGAGGGAGACCCAGTACTTC. Protein product: CASSTLRGRETQYF.

The J gene is TRBJ2-1, the V gene TRBV5-4; D perhaps matches TRBD2 (5 bases). V lost 4 bases, J lost 6 bases, and 14 bases lay in between. From germline, CDR1 is SGHNT and CDR2 YYREEE (reference sequence). The CDR3 totals 14 residues. The CDR3 nucleotides read TGTGCCAGCAGCGGTCGCGGACTTGGCAATGAGCAGTTCTTC. It codes for CASSGRGLGNEQFF. Full variable domain (missing parts from reference TRBV5-4 and TRBJ2-1): ETGVTQSPTHLIKTRGQQVTLRCSSQSGHNTVSWYQQALGQGPQFIFQYYREEENGRGNFPPRFSGLQFPNYSSELNVNALELDDSALYLCASSGRGLGNEQFFGPGTRLTVL.

The chain joins TRBV6-5 to TRBJ1-2; D ambiguous. V lost 6 bases to trimming and J lost 7 bases, with 21 bases between them. CDR3 length: 15 amino acids. Germline CDR1 and CDR2: MNHEY and SVGAGI. The CDR3 is CASRGGFGMGSGYTF. The CDR3 region has the DNA TGTGCCAGCAGGGGAGGGTTCGGGATGGGCTCTGGCTACACCTTC.

The chain uses TRBV2 and TRBJ2-7; 7 nucleotides line up with TRBD1. The trim removed 4 bases at V and 2 bases at J, leaving 5 bases unmatched. This CDR3 comprises 14 residues. CDR1 is SNHLY, CDR2 FYNNEI, per germline. CDR3 residues: CASSVLGTAYEQYF. CDR3 bases: TGTGCCAGCAGTGTCTTAGGGACAGCCTACGAGCAGTACTTC.

This clone was recorded only once. This rearrangement joins TRBV9 to TRBJ1-6; no definite D call. Germline V gene lookup returns CDR1 SGDLS and CDR2 YYNGEE. This CDR3 comprises 15 residues. V dropped 2 bases and J dropped 8 bases, with 14 bases sitting between them. The CDR3 spells CASSVTPWEDSPLHF. CDR3 nucleotide sequence: TGTGCCAGCAGCGTTACGCCCTGGGAGGATTCACCCCTCCACTTT.

This chain joins TRBV24-1 and TRBJ2-3; D not certain. The length of the CDR3 is 13 residues. Looked up from germline, CDR1 is KGHDR and CDR2 is SFDVKD. The V and J ends lost 5 bases and 2 bases respectively, with 7 bases between them. This CDR3 is CATSGDSTDTQYF. DNA for the CDR3: TGTGCCACCAGTGGGGATTCCACAGATACGCAGTATTTT.

The rearrangement uses TRBV15 and TRBJ2-5; 8 bases agree with TRBD2. This CDR3 has 13 residues. After removal of 6 bases from V and 1 base from J, the junction contained 1 base not matched to a gene. Germline CDR1 and CDR2: LNHNV and YYDKDF (reference sequence). The CDR3, as DNA: TGTGCCACCAGTGCGGGGGGCCAAGAGACCCAGTACTTC. Residues: CATSAGGQETQYF. The full variable domain, completed using reference TRBV15 and TRBJ2-5, is DAMVIQNPRYQVTQFGKPVTLSCSQTLNHNVMYWYQQKSSQAPKLLFHYYDKDFNNEADTPDNFQSRRPNTSFCFLDIRSPGLGDTAMYLCATSAGGQETQYFGPGTRLLVL.

This chain connects TRBV10-2 to TRBJ1-1; 7 positions match TRBD1. CDR3 length equals 13 residues. Germline values: CDR1 WSHSY, CDR2 SAAADI. V was pared by 6 bases and J by 5 bases, with 6 bases of the junction left unmatched. The chain's CDR3 is CASSNTGATEAFF. The CDR3 DNA reads as TGCGCCAGCAGCAATACAGGGGCTACTGAAGCTTTCTTT.

The V and J genes are TRBV30 and TRBJ1-1; D uncertain. This CDR3 has 13 residues. CDR1 is GTSNPN and CDR2 is SVGIG in the germline V gene (reference sequence). Trimming pared 3 bases from V and 0 bases from J, leaving 8 bases between. CDR3 DNA: TGTGCCTGGAGGATGTTGGTGAACACTGAAGCTTTCTTT. Amino acids: CAWRMLVNTEAFF.

The chain is built from TRBV19 and TRBJ2-2, with D possibly TRBD1 on 6 matching bases. CDR1 LNHDA and CDR2 SQIVND come from the germline V gene (reference sequence). There are 12 residues in the CDR3. The germline V and J ends were trimmed by 6 bases and 6 bases, with 8 bases remaining between them. CDR3 in amino acids: CASSQGSGELFF. CDR3 sequence (DNA): TGTGCCAGTAGCCAGGGGTCCGGGGAGCTGTTTTTT.

V usage is TRBV15 and J usage is TRBJ1-5, with D hard to call. V lost 0 bases and J 6 bases, leaving 9 bases between the germline ends. The length of the CDR3 is 14 residues. From germline, CDR1 is LNHNV and CDR2 YYDKDF (reference sequence). The CDR3 DNA sequence: TGTGCCACCAGCAGAGATCCCCTCCCTCAGCCCCAGCATTTT. Protein product: CATSRDPLPQPQHF.

The V and J genes are TRBV19 and TRBJ2-7; D is unresolved. Germline V gene sequence: CDR1 LNHDA, CDR2 SQIVND (reference sequence). V was cut by 5 bases and J by 1 base, with 6 bases left in between. This CDR3 is built from 12 residues. The CDR3 nucleotides read TGTGCCAGTAGTCGCAGTTCCTACGAGCAGTACTTC. It yields the protein CASSRSSYEQYF.

The rearrangement joins TRBV7-9 to TRBJ1-6; TRBD1 matches at 7 bases. This CDR3 is 16 amino acids long. Trimming cost V 3 bases and J 3 bases; bases outside gene matches: 5. Germline CDR1 is SEHNR and CDR2 is FQNEAQ (reference sequence). CDR3 bases: TGTGCCAGCAGCTTGGGACAGAGTCTCTATAATTCACCCCTCCACTTT. Residues: CASSLGQSLYNSPLHF.

This clone was seen only once. The V and J genes are TRBV6-5 and TRBJ1-1; tentatively, D is TRBD1 (5 bases). The CDR3 covers 15 residues. Germline CDR1 reads MNHEY; CDR2 reads SVGAGI. The V end lost 7 bases, the J end lost 3 bases, and 18 bases lay between the germline ends. CDR3 region: CASKRVGTADTEAFF. The CDR3 DNA is TGTGCCAGCAAAAGGGTGGGGACCGCTGACACTGAAGCTTTCTTT.

The chain is built from TRBV10-1 and TRBJ1-1; unclear D gene. The CDR3 length is 13 residues. Trimming pared 4 bases from V and 0 bases from J, leaving 6 bases between. The germline CDR1 and CDR2 sequences are WNHNN and SYGVQD (reference sequence). This CDR3 reads CASSVTLNTEAFF. The CDR3 bases are TGCGCCAGCAGTGTTACCCTGAACACTGAAGCTTTCTTT.

V gene TRBV18 combines with J gene TRBJ1-1; D unresolved. The CDR3 loop spans 15 amino acids. Trimming cost V 3 bases and J 4 bases, with 15 bases left between them. CDR1 and CDR2 (germline): KGHSH, LQKENI. The CDR3 DNA reads as TGTGCCAGCTCACCCGGAGAGGGAATGGGCACTGAAGCTTTCTTT. Its translation: CASSPGEGMGTEAFF.

The chain employs TRBV11-2 and TRBJ2-5; 7 positions agree with TRBD1. The CDR3 is made up of 16 amino acids. V was clipped by 2 bases and J by 1 base; unmatched bases: 7. Germline-derived CDR1 and CDR2 are SGHAT and FQNNGV. The CDR3 DNA is TGTGCCAGCAGCTTATATTTCGGGACAGTCCAAGAGACCCAGTACTTC. This translates into CASSLYFGTVQETQYF.

V and J are TRBV5-1 and TRBJ2-7; D is possibly TRBD1 or TRBD2 (5 bases each). The CDR3 extends over 16 amino acids. V was pared by 1 base and J by 0 bases, with 14 bases between. Germline CDR1 SGHRS, CDR2 YFSETQ. The CDR3 DNA reads TGCGCCAGCAGCTTGAACTCTGGGACCGGCTCCTACGAGCAGTACTTC. The encoded protein is CASSLNSGTGSYEQYF.

The chain has TRBV2 and TRBJ2-7, with D possibly called TRBD1 or TRBD2 (6 bases each). The CDR3 extends over 13 amino acids. CDR1 and CDR2 from the germline V gene are SNHLY and FYNNEI. Between the trimmed V and J ends, which lost 6 bases and 2 bases, there was a span of 11 bases. CDR3: CASRAGGPYEQYF. CDR3 DNA: TGTGCCAGCAGAGCCGGGGGCCCCTACGAGCAGTACTTC.

The chain combines TRBV4-2 with TRBJ2-7; D call uncertain. V was trimmed by 3 bases and J by 1 base, leaving 16 bases between them. The CDR3 covers 16 residues. Germline assignment: CDR1 LGHNA and CDR2 YNFKEQ. The CDR3 DNA reads TGTGCCAGCAGCCAGGTTACACAGCGCCCTTCCTACGAGCAGTACTTC. It translates to CASSQVTQRPSYEQYF.

The rearrangement joins TRBV4-1 to TRBJ2-2; the D gene is possibly TRBD2 (5 bases). The CDR3 spans 15 residues. V was clipped by 5 bases and J by 0 bases, with 10 bases between them. Germline-derived CDR1 and CDR2 are MGHRA and YSYEKL. In nucleotides, the CDR3 is TGCGCCAGCAGCTCGACTACCCCGAACACCGGGGAGCTGTTTTTT. It encodes CASSSTTPNTGELFF.

The chain couples TRBV11-2 to TRBJ1-5; D possibly corresponds to TRBD1 (5 bases). Between the trimmed V and J ends, which lost 6 bases and 5 bases, there was a span of 14 bases. There are 14 residues in the CDR3. Germline V gene sequence: CDR1 SGHAT, CDR2 FQNNGV. The chain's CDR3 is CASSIGGAHQPQHF. Written as DNA, the CDR3 is TGTGCCAGCAGTATAGGCGGGGCTCATCAGCCCCAGCATTTT.

This clone came up once. This chain uses TRBV7-2 with TRBJ2-2; D remains ambiguous. The CDR3 loop spans 14 amino acids. The germline CDR1 and CDR2 sequences are SGHTA and FQGNSA. The V end was cut by 1 base, the J end by 5 bases, with 8 bases between. This CDR3 is CASSLGWSTGELFF. The DNA of the CDR3 is TGTGCCAGCAGCTTAGGGTGGAGTACCGGGGAGCTGTTTTTT.

This chain links TRBV15 with TRBJ2-7; D not resolved. This CDR3 spans 14 amino acids. The V end lost 0 bases, the J end lost 0 bases, and 6 bases lay between the germline ends. Germline lookup yields CDR1 LNHNV and CDR2 YYDKDF (reference sequence). Here the CDR3 DNA reads TGTGCCACCAGCAGAGATGCAGGCTCCTACGAGCAGTACTTC. Protein sequence: CATSRDAGSYEQYF.

The chain employs TRBV5-6 and TRBJ1-4; D call uncertain. Germline assignment: CDR1 SGHDT and CDR2 YYEEEE. V lost 0 bases and J 4 bases, leaving 10 bases between the germline ends. CDR3 length equals 15 residues. This CDR3 is CASSLAWPFNEKLFF. CDR3 DNA: TGTGCCAGCAGCTTGGCGTGGCCTTTTAATGAAAAACTGTTTTTT. The whole variable domain, filled in from reference TRBV5-6 and TRBJ1-4, reads DAGVTQSPTHLIKTRGQQVTLRCSPKSGHDTVSWYQQALGQGPQFIFQYYEEEERQRGNFPDRFSGHQFPNYSSELNVNALLLGDSALYLCASSLAWPFNEKLFFGSGTQLSVL.

The chain has TRBV9 and TRBJ1-4; D may be TRBD1 (5 bases). CDR3 length: 12 amino acids. From germline, CDR1 is SGDLS and CDR2 YYNGEE. V was shortened by 3 bases and J by 10 bases, with 10 bases between the two germline ends. CDR3 sequence reads: CASSGDLRKLFF. CDR3 nucleotides: TGTGCCAGCAGCGGGGACCTTCGAAAACTGTTTTTT.

The chain combines TRBV2 with TRBJ1-5; D is undetermined. Germline CDR1 SNHLY, CDR2 FYNNEI. V shed 3 bases and J shed 0 bases, with 3 bases lying between them. This CDR3 is built from 13 residues. CDR3 in DNA: TGTGCCAGCAGTGAGAGTAGCAATCAGCCCCAGCATTTT. It encodes CASSESSNQPQHF.

The chain joins TRBV9 to TRBJ2-1, with D perhaps TRBD2 (6 bases). From germline, CDR1 is SGDLS and CDR2 YYNGEE. Between the trimmed V and J ends, which lost 0 bases and 14 bases, there was a span of 15 bases. This CDR3 has 13 amino acids. The CDR3 region has the DNA TGTGCCAGCAGCGTAGCTTCGGGCAGGAGGGAGTTCTTC. This translates into CASSVASGRREFF.